This T cell receptor (beta chain) was observed in a study of CXCR3-negative and CXCR3-positive naive CD8 T cells. Study-level points and caveats: Both naive subsets carried similar amounts of surface CD5, so TCR strength was inferred from TRB CDR3 properties. Freshly isolated PBMCs were used in most assays, given partial CXCR3 loss after freezing. Relative to CXCR3-negative naive cells, CXCR3-positive naive cells had more hydrophobic TRB CDR3s.

Worth noting for this clonotype: Its antigen is still unknown.

UMI-labeled TRB cDNA libraries were prepared by 5' RACE. TCRdb reprocessed the 5' RACE reads and reports one entry per CDR3 protein, with no DNA. The sample totals some 68,000 distinct CDR3 sequences. Germline values: CDR1 SQVTM, CDR2 ANQGSEA. The CDR3 length is 15 residues. The gene calls are TRBV29-1 and TRBJ1-4. This TCR was sampled from a human donor in good health. Some clones in this sample may be carry-over from other donors' samples. The sequenced sample was naive CXCR3+ CD8+ T cells from blood. Subset meaning: CD45RO-CCR7+CD27+CD95- naive CD8+ T cells expressing CXCR3 (TNR3+). The chain's CDR3 is CSVEDHEGIGEKLFF.